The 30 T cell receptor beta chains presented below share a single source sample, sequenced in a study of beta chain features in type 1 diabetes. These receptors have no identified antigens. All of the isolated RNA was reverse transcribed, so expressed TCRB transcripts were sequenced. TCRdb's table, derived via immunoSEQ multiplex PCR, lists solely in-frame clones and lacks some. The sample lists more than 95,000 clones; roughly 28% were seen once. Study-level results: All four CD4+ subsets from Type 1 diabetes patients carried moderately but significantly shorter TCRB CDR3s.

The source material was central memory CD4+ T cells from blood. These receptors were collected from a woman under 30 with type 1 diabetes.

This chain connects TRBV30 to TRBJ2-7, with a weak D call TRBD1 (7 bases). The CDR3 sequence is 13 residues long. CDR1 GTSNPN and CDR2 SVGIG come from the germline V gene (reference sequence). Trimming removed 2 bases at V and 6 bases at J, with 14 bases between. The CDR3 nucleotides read TGTGCCTGGAGTCAGGCAGGGGGGCCCGAGCAGTACTTC. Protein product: CAWSQAGGPEQYF.

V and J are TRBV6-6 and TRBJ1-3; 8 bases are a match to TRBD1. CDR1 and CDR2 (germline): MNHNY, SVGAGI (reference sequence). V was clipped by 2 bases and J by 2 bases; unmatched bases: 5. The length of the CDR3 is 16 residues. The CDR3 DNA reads TGTGCCAGCAGTTACGAGGGACAGGCGGCTGGAAACACCATATATTTT. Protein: CASSYEGQAAGNTIYF.

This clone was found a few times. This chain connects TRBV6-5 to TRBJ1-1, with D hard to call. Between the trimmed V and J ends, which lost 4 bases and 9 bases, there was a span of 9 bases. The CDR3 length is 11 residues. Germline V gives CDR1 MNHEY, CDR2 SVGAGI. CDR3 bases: TGTGCCAGCAGTTCTTTAAAGCAAGCTTTCTTT. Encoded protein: CASSSLKQAFF.

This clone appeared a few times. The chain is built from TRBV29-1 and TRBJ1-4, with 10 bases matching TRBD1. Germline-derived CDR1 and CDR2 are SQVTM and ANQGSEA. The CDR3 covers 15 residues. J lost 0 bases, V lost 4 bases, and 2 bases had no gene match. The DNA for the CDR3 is TGCAGCGTTGGGGGGACAGGGGCAACTAATGAAAAACTGTTTTTT. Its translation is CSVGGTGATNEKLFF.

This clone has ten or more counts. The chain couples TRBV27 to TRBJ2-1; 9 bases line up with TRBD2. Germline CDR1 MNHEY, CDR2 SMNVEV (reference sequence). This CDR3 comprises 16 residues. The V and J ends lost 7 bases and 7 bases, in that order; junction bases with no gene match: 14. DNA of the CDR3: TGTGCCAGCACCCTCGGATCAGCGGGAGGTGGGAATGAGCAGTTCTTC. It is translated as CASTLGSAGGGNEQFF.

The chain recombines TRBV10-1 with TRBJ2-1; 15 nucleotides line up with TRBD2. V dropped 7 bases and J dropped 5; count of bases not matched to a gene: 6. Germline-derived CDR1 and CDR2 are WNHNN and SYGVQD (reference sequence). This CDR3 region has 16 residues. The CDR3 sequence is CASTQGLAGGNNEQFF. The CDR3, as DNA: TGCGCCAGCACCCAGGGACTAGCGGGGGGTAACAATGAGCAGTTCTTC.

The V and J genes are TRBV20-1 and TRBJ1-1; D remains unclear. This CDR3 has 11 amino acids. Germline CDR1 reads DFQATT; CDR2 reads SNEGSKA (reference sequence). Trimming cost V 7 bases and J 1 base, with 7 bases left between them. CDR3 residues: CSGNRNTEAFF. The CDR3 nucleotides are TGCAGTGGAAACAGGAACACTGAAGCTTTCTTT.

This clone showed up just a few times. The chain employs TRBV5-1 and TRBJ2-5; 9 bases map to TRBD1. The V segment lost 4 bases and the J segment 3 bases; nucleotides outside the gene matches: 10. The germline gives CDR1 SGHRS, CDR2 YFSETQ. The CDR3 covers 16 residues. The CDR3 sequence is CASSTGQGISKETQYF. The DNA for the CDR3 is TGCGCCAGCAGCACCGGACAGGGGATTTCCAAAGAGACCCAGTACTTC. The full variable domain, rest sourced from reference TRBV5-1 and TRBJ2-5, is KAGVTQTPRYLIKTRGQQVTLSCSPISGHRSVSWYQQTPGQGLQFLFEYFSETQRNKGNFPGRFSGRQFSNSRSEMNVSTLELGDSALYLCASSTGQGISKETQYFGPGTRLLVL.

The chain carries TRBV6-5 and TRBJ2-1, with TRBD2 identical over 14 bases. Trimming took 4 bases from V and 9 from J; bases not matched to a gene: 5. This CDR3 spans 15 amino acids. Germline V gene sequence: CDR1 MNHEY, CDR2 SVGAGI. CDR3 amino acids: CASSSGTSGRGEQFF. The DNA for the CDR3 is TGTGCCAGCAGTTCCGGGACTAGCGGGAGAGGTGAGCAGTTCTTC.

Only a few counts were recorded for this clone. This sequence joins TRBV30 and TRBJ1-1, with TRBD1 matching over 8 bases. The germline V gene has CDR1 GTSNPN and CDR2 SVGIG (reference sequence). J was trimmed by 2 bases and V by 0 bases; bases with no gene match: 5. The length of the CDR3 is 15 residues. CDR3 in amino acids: CAWSVHGTGNTEAFF. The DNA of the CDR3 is TGTGCCTGGAGTGTACATGGGACAGGAAACACTGAAGCTTTCTTT.

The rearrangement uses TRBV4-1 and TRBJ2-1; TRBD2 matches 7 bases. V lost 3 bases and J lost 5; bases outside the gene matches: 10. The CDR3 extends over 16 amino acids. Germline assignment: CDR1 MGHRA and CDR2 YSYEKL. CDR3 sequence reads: CASSHGIGRFNNEQFF. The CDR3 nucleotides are TGCGCCAGCAGCCACGGAATCGGGAGGTTTAACAATGAGCAGTTCTTC.

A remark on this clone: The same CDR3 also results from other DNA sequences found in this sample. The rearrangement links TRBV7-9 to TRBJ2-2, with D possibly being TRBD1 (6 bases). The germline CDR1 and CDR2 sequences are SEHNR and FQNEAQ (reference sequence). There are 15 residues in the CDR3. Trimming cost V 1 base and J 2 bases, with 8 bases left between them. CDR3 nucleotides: TGTGCCAGCAGCTTAGGAGGGACAAACACCGGGGAGCTGTTTTTT. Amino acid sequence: CASSLGGTNTGELFF. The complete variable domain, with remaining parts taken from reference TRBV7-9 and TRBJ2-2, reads DTGVSQNPRHKITKRGQNVTFRCDPISEHNRLYWYRQTLGQGPEFLTYFQNEAQLEKSRLLSDRFSAERPKGSFSTLEIQRTEQGDSAMYLCASSLGGTNTGELFFGEGSRLTVL.

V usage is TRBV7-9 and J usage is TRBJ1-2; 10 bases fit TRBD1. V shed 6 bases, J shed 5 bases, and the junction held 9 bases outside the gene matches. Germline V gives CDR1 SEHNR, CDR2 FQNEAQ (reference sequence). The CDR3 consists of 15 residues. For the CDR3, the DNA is TGTGCCAGCAGTGACGGGACAGGGGTCCAGTATGGCTACACCTTC. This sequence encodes CASSDGTGVQYGYTF.

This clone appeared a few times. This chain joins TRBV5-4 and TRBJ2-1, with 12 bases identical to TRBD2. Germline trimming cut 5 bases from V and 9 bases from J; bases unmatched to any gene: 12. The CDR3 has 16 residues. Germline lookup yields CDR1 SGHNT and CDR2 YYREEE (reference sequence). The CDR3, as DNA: TGTGCCAGCAGGTCGACTAGCGGGAGTCTGATGAGTGAGCAGTTCTTC. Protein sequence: CASRSTSGSLMSEQFF.

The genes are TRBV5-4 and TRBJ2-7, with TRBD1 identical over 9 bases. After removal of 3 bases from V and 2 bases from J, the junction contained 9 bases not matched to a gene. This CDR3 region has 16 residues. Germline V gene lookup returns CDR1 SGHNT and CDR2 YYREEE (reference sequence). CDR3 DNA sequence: TGTGCCAGCAGCTCGGTGCCTGGGACAGGGACCTACGAGCAGTACTTC. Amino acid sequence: CASSSVPGTGTYEQYF.

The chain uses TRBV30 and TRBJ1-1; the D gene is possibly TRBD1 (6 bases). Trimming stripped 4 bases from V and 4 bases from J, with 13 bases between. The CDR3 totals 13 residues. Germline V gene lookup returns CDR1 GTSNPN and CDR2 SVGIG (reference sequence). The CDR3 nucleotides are TGTGCCTGGAATGTAATAGGGGGCACTGAAGCTTTCTTT. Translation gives CAWNVIGGTEAFF.

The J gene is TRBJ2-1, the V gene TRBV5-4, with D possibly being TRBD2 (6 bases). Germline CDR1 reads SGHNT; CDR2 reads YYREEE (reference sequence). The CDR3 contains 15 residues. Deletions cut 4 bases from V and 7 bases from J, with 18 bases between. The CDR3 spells CASSPGLQIGNEQFF. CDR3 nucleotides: TGTGCCAGCAGCCCGGGACTCCAAATTGGGAATGAGCAGTTCTTC.

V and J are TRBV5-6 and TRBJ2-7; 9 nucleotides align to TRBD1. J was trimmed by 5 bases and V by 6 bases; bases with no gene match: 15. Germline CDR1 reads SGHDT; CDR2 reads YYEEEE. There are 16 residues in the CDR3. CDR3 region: CASNPYFGQGFNEQYF. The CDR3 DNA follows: TGTGCCAGCAACCCTTACTTCGGACAGGGGTTTAACGAGCAGTACTTC.

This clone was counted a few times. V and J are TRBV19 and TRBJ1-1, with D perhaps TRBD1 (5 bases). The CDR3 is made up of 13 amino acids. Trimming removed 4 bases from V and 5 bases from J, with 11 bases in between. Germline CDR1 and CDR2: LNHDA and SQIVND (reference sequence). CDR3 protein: CASSNLGGTEAFF. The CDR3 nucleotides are TGTGCCAGTAGTAACCTCGGGGGGACTGAAGCTTTCTTT.

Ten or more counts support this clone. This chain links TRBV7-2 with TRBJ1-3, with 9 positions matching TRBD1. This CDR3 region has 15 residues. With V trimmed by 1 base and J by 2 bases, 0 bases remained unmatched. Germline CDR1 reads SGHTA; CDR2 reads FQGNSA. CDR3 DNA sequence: TGTGCCAGCAGCTTAGACAGGGGGCCTGGAAACACCATATATTTT. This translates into CASSLDRGPGNTIYF.

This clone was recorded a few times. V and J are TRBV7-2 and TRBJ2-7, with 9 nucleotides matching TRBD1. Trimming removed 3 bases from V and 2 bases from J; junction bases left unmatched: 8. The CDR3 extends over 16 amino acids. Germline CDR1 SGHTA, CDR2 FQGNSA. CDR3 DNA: TGTGCCAGCAGCTTTAATTTGTGGACAGGGGCCTACGAGCAGTACTTC. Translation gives CASSFNLWTGAYEQYF. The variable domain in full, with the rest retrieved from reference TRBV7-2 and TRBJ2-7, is GAGVSQSPSNKVTEKGKDVELRCDPISGHTALYWYRQSLGQGLEFLIYFQGNSAPDKSGLPSDRFSAERTGGSVSTLTIQRTQQEDSAVYLCASSFNLWTGAYEQYFGPGTRLTVT.

CDR3 nucleotide sequence: TGTGCCAGCAGTGGGGGACAGGGTAAAAATGAGCAGTTCTTC. Residues: CASSGGQGKNEQFF. J is TRBJ2-1 and V is TRBV2; TRBD1 agrees at 9 bases. The V gene's germline CDR1 is SNHLY and CDR2 FYNNEI. The CDR3 runs to 14 residues. V lost 4 bases, J lost 7 bases, and 5 bases stayed unmatched.

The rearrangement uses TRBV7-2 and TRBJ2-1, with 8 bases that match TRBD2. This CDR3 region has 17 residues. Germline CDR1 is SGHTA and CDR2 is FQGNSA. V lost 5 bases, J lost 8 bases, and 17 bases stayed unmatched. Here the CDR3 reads CASSPANPGLVFYEQFF. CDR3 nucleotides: TGTGCCAGCAGCCCCGCCAACCCGGGACTAGTGTTCTATGAGCAGTTCTTC.

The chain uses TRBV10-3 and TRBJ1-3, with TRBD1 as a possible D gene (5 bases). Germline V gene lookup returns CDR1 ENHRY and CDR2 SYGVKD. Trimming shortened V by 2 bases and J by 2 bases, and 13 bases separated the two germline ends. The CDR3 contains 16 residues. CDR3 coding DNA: TGTGCCATCAGTGAGCCTAGCGCGGGGGCTGGAAACACCATATATTTT. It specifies CAISEPSAGAGNTIYF.

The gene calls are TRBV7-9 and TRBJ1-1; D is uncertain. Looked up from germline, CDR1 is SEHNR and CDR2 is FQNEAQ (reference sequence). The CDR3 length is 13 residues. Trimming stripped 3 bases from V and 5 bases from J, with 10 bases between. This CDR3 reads CASSLGGGTEAFF. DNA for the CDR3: TGTGCCAGCAGCTTGGGAGGCGGGACTGAAGCTTTCTTT.

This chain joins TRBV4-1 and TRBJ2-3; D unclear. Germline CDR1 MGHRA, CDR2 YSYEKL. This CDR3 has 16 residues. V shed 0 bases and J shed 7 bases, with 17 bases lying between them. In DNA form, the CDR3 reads TGCGCCAGCAGCCAAGATCCGGGTACCGCCATATATACGCAGTATTTT. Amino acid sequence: CASSQDPGTAIYTQYF.

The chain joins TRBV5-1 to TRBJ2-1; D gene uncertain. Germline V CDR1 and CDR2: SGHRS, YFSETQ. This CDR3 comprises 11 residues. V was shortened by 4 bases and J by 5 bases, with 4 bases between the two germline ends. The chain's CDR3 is CASSIDNEQFF. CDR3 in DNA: TGCGCCAGCAGCATAGACAATGAGCAGTTCTTC.

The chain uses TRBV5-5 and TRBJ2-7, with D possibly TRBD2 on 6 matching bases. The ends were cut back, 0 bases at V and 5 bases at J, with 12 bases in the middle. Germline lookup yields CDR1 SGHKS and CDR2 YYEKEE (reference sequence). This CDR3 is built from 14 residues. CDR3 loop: CASSLGLARDEQYF. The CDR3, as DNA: TGTGCCAGCAGCTTGGGGCTAGCGAGGGACGAGCAGTACTTC.

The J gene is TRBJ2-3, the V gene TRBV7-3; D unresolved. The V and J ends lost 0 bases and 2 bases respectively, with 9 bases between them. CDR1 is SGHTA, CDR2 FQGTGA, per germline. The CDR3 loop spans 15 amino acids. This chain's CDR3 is CASSLTSANTDTQYF. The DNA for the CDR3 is TGTGCCAGCAGCTTAACGTCTGCGAACACAGATACGCAGTATTTT.

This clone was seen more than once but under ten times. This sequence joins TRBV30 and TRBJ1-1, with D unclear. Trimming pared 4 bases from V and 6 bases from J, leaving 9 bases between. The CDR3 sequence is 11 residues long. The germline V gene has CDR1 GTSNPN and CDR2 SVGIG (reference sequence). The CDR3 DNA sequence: TGTGCCTGGATGCCGGGGTCTGAAGCTTTCTTT. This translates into CAWMPGSEAFF. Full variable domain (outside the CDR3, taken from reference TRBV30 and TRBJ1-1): SQTIHQWPATLVQPVGSPLSLECTVEGTSNPNLYWYRQAAGRGLQLLFYSVGIGQISSEVPQNLSASRPQDRQFILSSKKLLLSDSGFYLCAWMPGSEAFFGQGTRLTVV.